This T cell receptor (beta chain) was found in a study of blood T cell repertoires in COVID-19. Turning to the study itself: Acute-phase and convalescent COVID-19 samples originated in the United States, Italy and Spain. PBMCs, B-cell-depleted T cells, or T cells were the source of the cDNA or gDNA that made up the material.

As handled by the study authors: Reference gene primer amplification gave nucleated cell count estimates. Sequenced by immunoSEQ multiplex PCR; TCRdb stores in-frame clones only, minus some. The V and J calls and the clone size are those of that table, but D and trimming were determined from the DNA. The sample includes around 200,000 clones, around 80% of them seen just once. V lost 3 bases to trimming and J lost 0 bases; unmatched junction nucleotides: 11. The CDR3 is 18 amino acids. Germline V gene lookup returns CDR1 MNHEY and CDR2 SMNVEV (reference sequence). This clone was seen a handful of times.

The V and J genes are TRBV27 and TRBJ1-5, with 7 bases fitting TRBD1. Material: peripheral blood. The receptor comes from a man aged 50 to 60 who had recovered from COVID-19. CDR3 nucleotides: TGTGCCAGCAGTTTGTACGACAGGGCCATTTTTAGCAATCAGCCCCAGCATTTT. Its protein product is CASSLYDRAIFSNQPQHF.